This T cell receptor beta chain emerged from a study of vaccination and CD4 T cells after COVID-19. The study, taken as a whole, reports: In convalescent patients, a median about 88% of post-vaccine SARS-CoV-2-reactive clones appeared only after vaccination.

The CDR3 is 13 amino acids. Trimming pared 4 bases from V and 3 bases from J, leaving 7 bases between. Germline CDR1 reads MRHNA; CDR2 reads SNTAGT. Sequenced with the Oncomine TCR Beta short-read assay was DNA taken from cultured CD4+ T cells. DNA came from CD4+ T cells after culture. MiXCR, applied by TCRdb to the PCR reads, yields one record per CDR3 protein. The data contain some 7,800 distinct CDR3 sequences, roughly 55% of them singletons. Specified treatment: approximately 11-day PBMC culture with coronavirus spike peptide pools or control peptides (ViraFEST assay). This clonotype is termed medium-sized. Its specificity is not known.

This TCR came from a human donor who had recovered from COVID-19. Sequenced input: CD4+ T cells from blood, cultured in vitro. The chain recombines TRBV6-4 with TRBJ1-5; no clear D gene. In nucleotides, the CDR3 is TGTGCCAGCAGTGCTAGAATCAATCAGCCCCAGCATTTT. Translated, it gives CASSARINQPQHF.